These T cell receptor beta chains were read from a single sample in a study of blood T cell repertoires in COVID-19. Some clones are missing from TCRdb's copy, which holds only in-frame ones; the method was immunoSEQ multiplex PCR. The sample lists 130,000 to 150,000 clones; about 80% were seen once. The specimen sequenced was peripheral blood. The receptors here all came from a woman of 80 years or more with acute or convalescent COVID-19. Both conserved end residues are part of each CDR3. D genes are given only for firm matches. Clone size is not always given. Where it is, it says once, few, many or a class for expanded clones.

CDR3nt,CDR3aa,abundance,d_gene,v_gene,j_gene
TGTGCCAGCAGCTTATCCGGGAGCCTAGGGAATGAGCAGTTCTTC,CASSLSGSLGNEQFF,.,.,TRBV7-9,TRBJ2-1
TGTGCCAGCTCACCAGGGGAAGGGCGGGACACTGAAGCTTTCTTT,CASSPGEGRDTEAFF,.,.,TRBV18,TRBJ1-1
TGTGCCATCAGCGGCCCGGGGCTAGCGGGAGGGACAGATACGCAGTATTTT,CAISGPGLAGGTDTQYF,.,TRBD2,TRBV10-3,TRBJ2-3
TGTGCCAGCAGTTTATTGAGCGGGGGGGCCCCCGGGGAGCTGTTTTTT,CASSLLSGGAPGELFF,.,TRBD2,TRBV28,TRBJ2-2
TGTGCCAGCAGCTTAGGAGCAGGGGGGTCCGGGGAGCTGTTTTTT,CASSLGAGGSGELFF,.,.,TRBV11-2,TRBJ2-2
TGTGCCAGCAGCTTATTGTCCCACAGCCCTGTTAGCACCTTC,CASSLLSHSPVSTF,once,.,TRBV7-9,TRBJ1-2
TGTGCCAGCAGTTCCGGGGAGACCCAGTACTTC,CASSSGETQYF,.,.,TRBV12-3/TRBV12-4,TRBJ2-5
TGTGCCTGGGACGAAGGGACAGCGGCTAATGAAAAACTGTTTTTT,CAWDEGTAANEKLFF,once,TRBD1,TRBV30,TRBJ1-4
TGTGCCAGCTCACCTACAGGGTCTCACTATGGCTACACCTTC,CASSPTGSHYGYTF,.,.,TRBV18,TRBJ1-2
TGTGCCAGCAGTTACGGCAGGGGAACGGAGACCCAGTACTTC,CASSYGRGTETQYF,.,.,TRBV6-5,TRBJ2-5
TGTGCCAGCAGCGTAGAGTTCGTCGCCGGGGAACTGTTTTTT,CASSVEFVAGELFF,.,.,TRBV5-6,TRBJ1-4
TGTGCCAGCTCAGCGGGGACAGCCGCAACTAATGAAAAACTGTTTTTT,CASSAGTAATNEKLFF,.,TRBD1,TRBV18,TRBJ1-4
TGCGCCAGCAGCCAAGATTTCGGAGAACTAGCGCGTGGCGAGCAGTACTTC,CASSQDFGELARGEQYF,.,TRBD2,TRBV4-3,TRBJ2-7
TGTGCCAGCAGTTTGGGTAGGGGACTAGTCTCCTACGAGCAGTACTTC,CASSLGRGLVSYEQYF,few,TRBD2,TRBV5-6,TRBJ2-7
TGTGCCAGCAGCGCCCAGGGGTTTAGAAACACCATATATTTT,CASSAQGFRNTIYF,.,.,TRBV27,TRBJ1-3
TGTGCCAGCTCACCATCACAGGGAAACCCGTCCGAGCAGTACTTC,CASSPSQGNPSEQYF,.,.,TRBV18,TRBJ2-7
TGTGCCAGCAGCTTGGTAGCGGGTCTCCTGGATACGCAGTATTTT,CASSLVAGLLDTQYF,.,TRBD2,TRBV11-2,TRBJ2-3